Following are 8 T cell receptor beta chains from one sample sequenced in a study of OX40 agonist ivuxolimab in advanced cancers. The library came from the immunoSEQ multiplex PCR assay. The clones in this table, taken by TCRdb from immuneACCESS, are in-frame only. Not every clone is retained; where verified, under half of the shortfall comes from an unresolved V gene, and the cause of the rest is unknown. The sample table holds fewer than 70,000 clones, of which approximately 89% were seen once. Roughly 0.45% of the sample is taken by the ten largest. The sample here was CD4+ or CD8+ T cells sorted from blood, taken in a trial of the OX40 agonist ivuxolimab. All receptors come from an adult with an advanced solid tumor such as melanoma, head and neck, liver or kidney cancer.

The J gene is TRBJ2-2, the V gene TRBV4-3; 7 positions agree with TRBD1. Germline V gene sequence: CDR1 LGHNA, CDR2 YSLEER. The CDR3 covers 14 residues. Germline trimming cut 3 bases from V and 7 bases from J; bases unmatched to any gene: 5. The CDR3 coding sequence is TGCGCCAGCAGCCAGGCGAGGGGGCGCGGGGAGCTGTTTTTT. The encoded protein is CASSQARGRGELFF.

This clone was recorded a few times. The V call is TRBV6-5, the J call TRBJ2-7, with 10 bases aligning to TRBD2. Germline V gene lookup returns CDR1 MNHEY and CDR2 SVGAGI. J was trimmed by 3 bases and V by 5 bases; bases with no gene match: 7. The CDR3 is 15 residues long. As DNA, the CDR3 is TGTGCCAGCAGTCCAACTAGCGGGATATTCTACGAGCAGTACTTC. This gives the protein CASSPTSGIFYEQYF.

The chain joins TRBV5-4 to TRBJ2-1; D not certain. Trimming left V 2 bases short and J 7 bases short, with 10 bases between. Germline V gene lookup returns CDR1 SGHNT and CDR2 YYREEE (reference sequence). The CDR3 loop spans 13 amino acids. The CDR3 nucleotides read TGTGCCAGCAGCTTTTCTGAGCAGAATGAGCAGTTCTTC. Protein: CASSFSEQNEQFF.

CDR3 loop: CASSFTGQETQYF. The CDR3, as DNA: TGCGCCAGCAGCTTCACAGGGCAAGAGACCCAGTACTTC. This rearrangement joins TRBV5-1 to TRBJ2-5, with D possibly being TRBD1 (6 bases). CDR1 SGHRS and CDR2 YFSETQ come from the germline V gene. V was trimmed by 2 bases and J by 2 bases, leaving 7 bases between them. CDR3 size: 13 residues.

The V and J genes are TRBV7-9 and TRBJ2-6; D possibly corresponds to TRBD2 (6 bases). Between the trimmed V and J ends, which lost 4 bases and 5 bases, there was a span of 12 bases. The CDR3 spans 15 residues. Germline values: CDR1 SEHNR, CDR2 FQNEAQ (reference sequence). The DNA of the CDR3 is TGTGCCAGCAGCTCCCCGGGGGTCTGGGCCAACGTCCTGACTTTC. Residues: CASSSPGVWANVLTF.

This chain uses TRBV5-4 with TRBJ2-1, with 9 bases lining up with TRBD2. Germline CDR1 and CDR2: SGHNT and YYREEE (reference sequence). With 0 bases clipped from V and 4 bases from J, the junction kept 5 bases outside the gene matches. This CDR3 region has 16 residues. This chain's CDR3 is CASSLVSGSSYNEQFF. Written as DNA, the CDR3 is TGTGCCAGCAGCTTGGTTAGCGGGAGTAGTTACAATGAGCAGTTCTTC.

V usage is TRBV25-1 and J usage is TRBJ1-4, with a possible D match to TRBD1 (5 bases). Trimming removed 5 bases from V and 3 bases from J, with 10 bases in between. Germline V gene data show CDR1 as MGHDK and CDR2 as SYGVNS. CDR3 size: 14 residues. The DNA of the CDR3 is TGTGCCAGCAGTACAGGCGTAGCTAATGAAAAACTGTTTTTT. Translating it yields CASSTGVANEKLFF.

The chain combines TRBV7-2 with TRBJ2-7; the D gene is possibly TRBD1 (6 bases). This CDR3 has 16 residues. V was cut by 1 base and J by 0 bases, with 13 bases left in between. Germline CDR1 is SGHTA and CDR2 is FQGNSA. CDR3 bases: TGTGCCAGCAGCTTAGGGAGACAGGATCGCTCCTACGAGCAGTACTTC. Residues: CASSLGRQDRSYEQYF.